The present entry profiles one TCR beta chain with its context. CDR3 size: 14 residues. The V segment lost 4 bases and the J segment 8 bases; nucleotides outside the gene matches: 6. The V gene's germline CDR1 is LGHDT and CDR2 YNNKEL (reference sequence). As originally analysed: Nucleated cell number was recorded as an estimate derived from reference gene primer amplification. Method: immunoSEQ multiplex PCR; TCRdb's copy keeps in-frame clones and lacks some. V and J calls and clone size are as listed in that table; D and trimming were resolved from the DNA. The sample has around 300,000 clones, around 86% seen once. The sample comes from a study of blood T cell repertoires in COVID-19. Study-level background: The United States, Italy and Spain were the sources of the acute and convalescent COVID-19 samples. The cDNA or gDNA used as material had been derived from T cells, B-cell-depleted T cells, or PBMCs.

This chain uses TRBV3-1 (or the pseudogene TRBV3-2) with TRBJ2-3; 10 positions match TRBD2. Sequenced sample: peripheral blood. This TCR came from a woman aged 25 to 45 with active or convalescent COVID-19. In DNA form, the CDR3 reads TGTGCCAGCAGCCCCACTAGCGGGGTCGCTACGCAGTATTTT. The encoded protein is CASSPTSGVATQYF.